This T cell receptor beta chain was identified during a study of metastatic and nonmetastatic thyroid tumors. Study-wide background: Repertoires from blood and tumor or nodule tissue of malignant and benign thyroid patients were compared.

Study-level points and caveats: Significantly greater TCR beta diversity was reportedly found in malignant thyroid tumors than in benign nodules (in blood and tumor).

Deletions cut 1 base from V and 0 bases from J, with 8 bases between. CDR1 is SGHAT, CDR2 FQDESV, per germline (reference sequence). This CDR3 is built from 15 residues. Worth noting for this clone: Antigen specificity is unknown.

All patients were treatment-naive before thyroid surgery. The authors' processing: Built for papillary thyroid cancer, a distant-metastasis classifier drew on CDR3 differences across clinicopathological groups. MiXCR reprocessed the PCR reads for TCRdb. TCRdb's processing, not the study's, gives the V and J calls here. The sample contains 30,000 to 35,000 clones, 20% to 25% of which appear only once. The source of this sequence is a male donor with papillary thyroid cancer or a benign thyroid nodule (not recorded which). Some clones in this sample may be carry-over from other donors' samples. The J gene is TRBJ2-3, the V gene TRBV11-1; the D is unclear. Sequencing was done on a sample of tumor tissue. CDR3 sequence reads: CASSLGRPSTDTQYF. For the CDR3, the DNA is TGTGCCAGCAGCTTAGGGCGGCCGAGCACAGATACGCAGTATTTT. The whole variable domain, remainder taken from reference TRBV11-1 and TRBJ2-3, is EAEVAQSPRYKITEKSQAVAFWCDPISGHATLYWYRQILGQGPELLVQFQDESVVDDSQLPKDRFSAERLKGVDSTLKIQPAELGDSAMYLCASSLGRPSTDTQYFGPGTRLTVL.